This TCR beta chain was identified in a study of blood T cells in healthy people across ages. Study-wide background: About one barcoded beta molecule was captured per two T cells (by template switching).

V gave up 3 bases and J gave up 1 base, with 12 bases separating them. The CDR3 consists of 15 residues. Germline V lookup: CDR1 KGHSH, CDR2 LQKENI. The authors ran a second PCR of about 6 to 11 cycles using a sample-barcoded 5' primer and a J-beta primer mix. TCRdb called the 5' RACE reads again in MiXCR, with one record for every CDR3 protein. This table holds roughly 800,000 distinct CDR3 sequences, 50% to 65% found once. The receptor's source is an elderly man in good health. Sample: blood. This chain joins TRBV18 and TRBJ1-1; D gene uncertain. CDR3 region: CASSPTGIENTEAFF. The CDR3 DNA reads TGTGCCAGCTCACCCACGGGCATTGAGAACACTGAAGCTTTCTTT.